Listed here are 28 T cell receptor beta chains from one sample, sequenced in a study of T-cell memory formation after mild COVID-19. TCRdb called the 5' RACE reads again in MiXCR, with one record for every CDR3 protein. The data hold under 300,000 distinct CDR3 sequences, with 15% to 20% observed a single time. Sequences were obtained from PBMCs or a T cell subset sorted from them (not recorded which). The source of these receptors is a man aged 18 to 30 who had mild COVID-19 (a few samples of this study predate the infection). Cell type and time point are not known.

This clonotype has more than one count but fewer than ten. This chain joins TRBV30 and TRBJ2-7; TRBD2 is a possible D gene (5 bases). In germline, CDR1 is GTSNPN, CDR2 SVGIG (reference sequence). The length of the CDR3 is 14 residues. Trimming pared 1 base from V and 2 bases from J, leaving 12 bases between. CDR3 in amino acids: CAWSDGSGAYEQYF. The CDR3 DNA is TGTGCCTGGAGTGACGGATCCGGGGCCTACGAGCAGTACTTC.

Ten or more counts support this clonotype. The J gene is TRBJ2-1, the V gene TRBV5-1, with D tentatively TRBD2 (5 bases). CDR1 and CDR2 (germline): SGHRS, YFSETQ. The ends were cut back, 1 base at V and 7 bases at J, with 6 bases in the middle. The CDR3 is made up of 12 amino acids. This CDR3 is CASSLTRNEQFF. The CDR3 bases are TGCGCCAGCAGCTTGACTAGGAATGAGCAGTTCTTC.

The J gene is TRBJ2-1, the V gene TRBV7-2, with 10 bases that match TRBD2. This CDR3 is built from 14 residues. Trimming took 9 bases from V and 5 from J; bases not matched to a gene: 7. Per the germline V gene, CDR1 is SGHTA and CDR2 is FQGNSA. This CDR3 is CASKRGGQDNEQFF. In nucleotides, the CDR3 is TGTGCCAGTAAGCGGGGGGGCCAAGACAATGAGCAGTTCTTC.

This clonotype was picked up a small number of times. The chain employs TRBV7-6 and TRBJ2-1; D is possibly TRBD2 (5 bases). The CDR3 has 13 residues. Germline V gene lookup returns CDR1 SGHVS and CDR2 FNYEAQ. Trimming shortened V by 4 bases and J by 5 bases, and 9 bases separated the two germline ends. The DNA of the CDR3 is TGTGCCAGCAGCTCCCGGGGAAACAATGAGCAGTTCTTC. This sequence encodes CASSSRGNNEQFF.

V usage is TRBV29-1 and J usage is TRBJ2-7; 8 bases fit TRBD2. V was clipped by 6 bases and J by 0 bases; unmatched bases: 19. The CDR3 spans 18 residues. Germline V CDR1 and CDR2: SQVTM, ANQGSEA. The CDR3: CSVALGRGGTFSSYEQYF. The CDR3 DNA sequence: TGCAGCGTGGCCCTCGGGAGGGGCGGGACCTTCAGCTCCTACGAGCAGTACTTC.

The chain recombines TRBV6-5 with TRBJ1-2, with 8 bases lining up with TRBD1. V shed 7 bases and J 7 bases; nucleotides not matched to a gene: 8. Germline loops: CDR1 MNHEY, CDR2 SVGAGI. The CDR3 runs to 13 residues. Here the CDR3 reads CASIEGQGGGYTF. DNA for the CDR3: TGTGCCAGCATTGAAGGACAGGGAGGTGGCTACACCTTC.

This clonotype was picked up a small number of times. The V gene is TRBV19, the J gene TRBJ2-1; perhaps TRBD1 as D (5 bases). Trimming removed 5 bases from V and 10 bases from J, with 9 bases in between. CDR3 size: 11 residues. CDR1 and CDR2 from the germline V gene are LNHDA and SQIVND (reference sequence). The CDR3 DNA follows: TGTGCCAGTAGTCAGGGAAGGGAGCAGTTCTTC. Translating gives CASSQGREQFF.

This chain links TRBV4-2 with TRBJ2-3, with D tentatively TRBD1 (5 bases). Germline loops: CDR1 LGHNA, CDR2 YNFKEQ. This CDR3 spans 15 amino acids. The germline V and J ends were trimmed by 0 bases and 4 bases, with 11 bases remaining between them. This CDR3 reads CASSQEGSGPDTQYF. The DNA of the CDR3 is TGTGCCAGCAGCCAAGAGGGGTCAGGGCCAGATACGCAGTATTTT.

On this clonotype: No DNA is shown, since the ends of the CDR3 on it are uncertain; the CDR3 is the one TCRdb lists. The J gene is TRBJ1-2, the V gene TRBV29-1. Germline V gene sequence: CDR1 SQVTM, CDR2 ANQGSEA. With termini counted, the CDR3 has 10 amino acids. CDR3 amino acids: CSVGFGNLFF.

This clonotype showed up just a few times. The CDR3 nucleotides are TGTGCCAGCAGCTTGGCGGGGGAAAACACCGGGGAGCTGTTTTTT. Translated: CASSLAGENTGELFF. The rearrangement uses TRBV11-3 and TRBJ2-2, with 7 bases matching TRBD2. This CDR3 comprises 15 residues. V lost 3 bases and J lost 2; bases outside the gene matches: 3. Germline V gene sequence: CDR1 SGHNT, CDR2 YENEEA.

This clonotype was picked up a small number of times. V is TRBV6-4 and J is TRBJ2-3, with D tentatively TRBD1 (5 bases). The CDR3 sequence is 14 residues long. Trimming took off 5 bases at V and 2 bases at J, with 11 bases between the two ends. In germline, CDR1 is MRHNA, CDR2 SNTAGT. The CDR3 DNA is TGTGCCAGCAGTCCCAGGGATAACACAGATACGCAGTATTTT. This translates into CASSPRDNTDTQYF.

For this clonotype: One end of the junction varies from germline; a read error may be responsible. The chain couples TRBV9 to TRBJ2-3, with D possibly matching TRBD2 (7 bases). The CDR3 contains 15 residues. Germline lookup yields CDR1 SGDLS and CDR2 YYNGEE. The CDR3 region has the DNA TGTGCCAGCAGCGTAGAGAGGGGGGGCACGGATACGCAGTATTTT. This encodes CASSVERGGTDTQYF.

This clonotype was picked up a small number of times. The V gene is TRBV12-3 or TRBV12-4, the J gene TRBJ2-2; D may be TRBD1 or TRBD2 (5 bases each). This CDR3 comprises 14 residues. Trimming stripped 2 bases from V and 7 bases from J, with 11 bases between. DNA of the CDR3: TGTGCCAGCAGTTTAAGAGGGACCGACGGGGAGCTGTTTTTT. As protein: CASSLRGTDGELFF.

The gene calls are TRBV12-3 or TRBV12-4 and TRBJ2-1, with D possibly matching TRBD2 (6 bases). Trimming stripped 6 bases from V and 8 bases from J, with 17 bases between. CDR3 length: 14 amino acids. This CDR3 is CASSLTRGFDEQFF. As DNA, the CDR3 is TGTGCCAGCAGCCTGACTAGAGGGTTCGATGAGCAGTTCTTC.

This clonotype appeared a few times. V usage is TRBV5-4 and J usage is TRBJ2-3; D is undetermined. V was trimmed by 1 base and J by 0 bases, leaving 9 bases between them. Germline values: CDR1 SGHNT, CDR2 YYREEE (reference sequence). This CDR3 spans 15 amino acids. The CDR3 loop reads CASSLKLSSTDTQYF. As DNA, the CDR3 is TGTGCCAGCAGCTTGAAACTCTCTAGCACAGATACGCAGTATTTT.

The J gene is TRBJ2-3, the V gene TRBV15, with D tentatively TRBD1 or TRBD2 (5 bases each). The germline V and J ends were trimmed by 5 bases and 1 base, with 13 bases remaining between them. The germline gives CDR1 LNHNV, CDR2 YYDKDF (reference sequence). CDR3 length: 15 amino acids. CDR3 region: CATSPTRGRTDTQYF. In DNA, the CDR3 is TGTGCCACCAGCCCTACCCGGGGCCGCACAGATACGCAGTATTTT.

The chain has TRBV3-1 and TRBJ2-7, with 8 nucleotides matching TRBD1. CDR1 is LGHDT, CDR2 YNNKEL, per germline (reference sequence). The CDR3 totals 14 residues. V was clipped by 6 bases and J by 2 bases; unmatched bases: 6. The CDR3 spells CASRDWDRPYEQYF. The CDR3 DNA follows: TGTGCCAGCAGGGATTGGGACAGGCCCTACGAGCAGTACTTC.

The chain is built from TRBV29-1 and TRBJ2-2, with D unresolved. The germline V gene encodes CDR1 SQVTM and CDR2 ANQGSEA. V was trimmed by 6 bases and J by 6 bases, leaving 8 bases between them. The length of the CDR3 is 11 residues. As DNA, the CDR3 is TGCAGCGTCTACAGAGCCGGGGAGCTGTTTTTT. It specifies CSVYRAGELFF.

This clonotype was recorded a few times. The rearrangement joins TRBV4-1 to TRBJ1-5; the D is unclear. The CDR3 contains 13 residues. V lost 2 bases and J lost 5, with 7 bases in between. The germline V gene encodes CDR1 MGHRA and CDR2 YSYEKL. CDR3 DNA: TGCGCCAGCAGCCAAAGTGGGGATCAGCCCCAGCATTTT. Translated, it gives CASSQSGDQPQHF.

The sample holds a few counts of this clonotype. The chain is built from TRBV11-2 and TRBJ1-1; 8 bases agree with TRBD1. CDR1 is SGHAT and CDR2 is FQNNGV in the germline V gene. The trim removed 6 bases at V and 6 bases at J, leaving 9 bases unmatched. The CDR3 has 14 residues. The CDR3: CASRPQGAGAEAFF. The CDR3 DNA reads as TGTGCCAGCAGACCTCAGGGGGCAGGCGCTGAAGCTTTCTTT.

For the CDR3, the DNA is TGTGCCAGCAGTTTGGAGGGTAGGGATACGCAGTATTTT. Its translation is CASSLEGRDTQYF. The chain couples TRBV6-6 to TRBJ2-3; possible D gene TRBD2, 6 bases. V gave up 4 bases and J gave up 6 bases, with 11 bases separating them. Germline V gene data show CDR1 as MNHNY and CDR2 as SVGAGI (reference sequence). This CDR3 region has 13 residues.

This clonotype was seen more than once but under ten times. This chain links TRBV7-2 with TRBJ2-5, with D uncertain. This CDR3 has 14 amino acids. Germline V lookup: CDR1 SGHTA, CDR2 FQGNSA. The germline V and J ends were trimmed by 5 bases and 3 bases, with 13 bases remaining between them. CDR3 loop: CASSQMRDKETQYF. As DNA, the CDR3 is TGTGCCAGCAGCCAGATGCGTGACAAAGAGACCCAGTACTTC.

This clonotype was detected a few times. V is TRBV29-1 and J is TRBJ2-3; either TRBD1 or TRBD2 may supply D (5 bases each). Germline V gene data show CDR1 as SQVTM and CDR2 as ANQGSEA. The V end lost 5 bases, the J end lost 6 bases, and 15 bases lay between the germline ends. The CDR3 contains 13 residues. CDR3 in DNA: TGCAGCGTTACGTTGAGGGGTTGGGATACGCAGTATTTT. Translation gives CSVTLRGWDTQYF.

This clonotype was counted at least ten times. As DNA, the CDR3 is TGTGCCAGCAGTTTAAGTAGCTACGAGCAGTACTTC. This codes for CASSLSSYEQYF. The chain employs TRBV7-2 and TRBJ2-7; D gene ambiguous. The CDR3 has 12 amino acids. From germline, CDR1 is SGHTA and CDR2 FQGNSA. V was shortened by 6 bases and J by 3 bases, with 9 bases between the two germline ends. The variable domain in full, with the rest retrieved from reference TRBV7-2 and TRBJ2-7, is GAGVSQSPSNKVTEKGKDVELRCDPISGHTALYWYRQSLGQGLEFLIYFQGNSAPDKSGLPSDRFSAERTGGSVSTLTIQRTQQEDSAVYLCASSLSSYEQYFGPGTRLTVT.

This clonotype came up a few times. This chain joins TRBV5-1 and TRBJ2-2; the D is unclear. CDR3 length equals 12 residues. The V gene's germline CDR1 is SGHRS and CDR2 YFSETQ. V lost 2 bases and J lost 7, with 6 bases in between. The CDR3 sequence: CASSFRNGELFF. The CDR3 DNA reads as TGCGCCAGCAGCTTTAGGAACGGGGAGCTGTTTTTT.

This clonotype was observed a few times. For the CDR3, the DNA is TGTGCCAGCAGCTTCCAGGCGGGATGGGTAAAACTGTTTTTT. Its translation: CASSFQAGWVKLFF. The V gene is TRBV11-2, the J gene TRBJ1-4; D unresolved. The CDR3 runs 14 residues. The V end was cut by 3 bases, the J end by 10 bases, with 15 bases between. CDR1 SGHAT and CDR2 FQNNGV come from the germline V gene.

This chain connects TRBV30 to TRBJ1-2, with a tentative D call TRBD1 (5 bases). CDR3 length: 14 residues. Germline CDR1 GTSNPN, CDR2 SVGIG (reference sequence). V was clipped by 5 bases and J by 1 base, with 14 bases between them. In DNA form, the CDR3 reads TGTGCCTGGCAATCGCAGGGATTTAACTATGGCTACACCTTC. Translating it yields CAWQSQGFNYGYTF.

The DNA for the CDR3 is TGTGCCAGCAGCTTAATCTTGGGCACTGAAGCTTTCTTT. It codes for CASSLILGTEAFF. This chain links TRBV7-3 with TRBJ1-1; D not resolved. The germline gives CDR1 SGHTA, CDR2 FQGTGA. V was clipped by 1 base and J by 4 bases, with 7 bases between them. The CDR3 extends over 13 amino acids. Complete variable domain (other parts from reference TRBV7-3 and TRBJ1-1): GAGVSQTPSNKVTEKGKYVELRCDPISGHTALYWYRQSLGQGPEFLIYFQGTGAADDSGLPNDRFFAVRPEGSVSTLKIQRTERGDSAVYLCASSLILGTEAFFGQGTRLTVV.